A selection of T cell receptor beta chains follows, all from one sample in a study of cytomegalovirus exposure and HLA in healthy donors. Libraries were prepared by immunoSEQ multiplex PCR; TCRdb keeps only in-frame clonotypes and omits some of them. The sample holds 130,000 or so clones, roughly 75% seen once. The sequencing input was PBMCs. These receptors all stem from a man aged 25 to 40 in good health and CMV-seronegative. Both conserved end residues are part of each CDR3. A D gene is named only where the DNA matches it firmly.

d_gene,j_gene,v_gene,CDR3aa
-,TRBJ2-1,TRBV2,CASRGQYNEQFF
-,TRBJ2-1,TRBV5-1,CASSPGVSYNEQFF
-,TRBJ2-3,TRBV28,CASSSRFPGPDTQYF
TRBD1,TRBJ2-1,TRBV7-9,CASSLDRQYNEQFF
-,TRBJ1-6,TRBV6-6,CASIRQHANSPLHF
-,TRBJ2-3,TRBV7-2,CASSLGLSTDTQYF
-,TRBJ1-5,TRBV27,CASSPRTASNQPQHF
TRBD2,TRBJ2-5,TRBV6-6,CASSPGLAGERETQYF
-,TRBJ2-6,TRBV9,CASSARGSGANVLTF
TRBD1,TRBJ2-1,TRBV6-5,CASRTGTTYYNEQFF
-,TRBJ1-2,TRBV2,CASSEADGVTGYTF
-,TRBJ2-7,TRBV6-5,CASSSGTYEQYF
TRBD2,TRBJ2-2,TRBV5-5,CASSSTSGGADGELFF
-,TRBJ2-5,TRBV7-9,CASSALGQVTETQYF
TRBD1,TRBJ2-5,TRBV29-1,CSVRTGGGETQYF
-,TRBJ2-5,TRBV18,CASSPPSQETQYF
-,TRBJ2-7,TRBV10-3,CAISEILFYEQYF
-,TRBJ2-3,TRBV11-2,CASSRSLFPTDTQYF
-,TRBJ2-1,TRBV5-1,CASSLRDNYNEQFF
-,TRBJ1-1,TRBV27,CASSVQGVSTEAFF
TRBD2,TRBJ2-7,TRBV5-6,CASSADGLAGGEEYF
TRBD2,TRBJ2-1,TRBV9,CASSVTSDNEQFF
TRBD2,TRBJ2-3,TRBV4-1,CASSRTTSGGTDTQYF
TRBD1,TRBJ1-2,TRBV29-1,CSAKQARGNYGYTF
TRBD2,TRBJ2-7,TRBV29-1,CSVAGLAGGYEQYF
TRBD1,TRBJ1-2,TRBV29-1,CSADSQGKGYGYTF
-,TRBJ2-7,TRBV10-3,CAIRRISEDEQYF
TRBD2,TRBJ2-7,TRBV4-1,CASSPTSGAPYEQYF
TRBD1,TRBJ1-2,TRBV28,CASSITGASGYTF
-,TRBJ2-6,TRBV7-9,CAGSTTEPSSGANVLTF
-,TRBJ1-4,TRBV28,CASSSIQGEKLFF
TRBD1,TRBJ1-6,TRBV2,CASSAGQGNSPLHF
-,TRBJ1-1,TRBV7-9,CASSQLGVNTEAFF
-,TRBJ2-5,TRBV2,CASSYTTSFAETQYF
TRBD1,TRBJ1-2,TRBV4-3,CASSQNPRQGADYGYTF
TRBD2,TRBJ2-4,TRBV6-1,CASSAGGGFGNIQYF
TRBD2,TRBJ2-1,TRBV27,CASRSLAGAGNEQFF